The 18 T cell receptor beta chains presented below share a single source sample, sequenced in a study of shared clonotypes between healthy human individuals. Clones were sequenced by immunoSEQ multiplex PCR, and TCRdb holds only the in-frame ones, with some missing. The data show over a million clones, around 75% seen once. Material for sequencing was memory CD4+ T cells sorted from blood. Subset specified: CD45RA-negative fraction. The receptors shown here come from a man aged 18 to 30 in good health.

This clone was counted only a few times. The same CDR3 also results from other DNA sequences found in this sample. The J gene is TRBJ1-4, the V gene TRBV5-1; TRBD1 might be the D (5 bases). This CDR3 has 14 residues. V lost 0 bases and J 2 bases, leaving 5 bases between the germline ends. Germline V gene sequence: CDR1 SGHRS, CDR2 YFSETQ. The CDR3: CASSLGQTNEKLFF. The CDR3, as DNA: TGCGCCAGCAGCTTGGGACAGACTAATGAAAAACTGTTTTTT.

The CDR3: CASIYNSGATEAFF. For the CDR3, the DNA is TGTGCCAGCATCTATAACAGTGGAGCCACTGAAGCTTTCTTT. This chain uses TRBV7-9 with TRBJ1-1; D remains ambiguous. The CDR3 covers 14 residues. From germline, CDR1 is SEHNR and CDR2 FQNEAQ (reference sequence). V lost 7 bases to trimming and J lost 4 bases, with 16 bases between them.

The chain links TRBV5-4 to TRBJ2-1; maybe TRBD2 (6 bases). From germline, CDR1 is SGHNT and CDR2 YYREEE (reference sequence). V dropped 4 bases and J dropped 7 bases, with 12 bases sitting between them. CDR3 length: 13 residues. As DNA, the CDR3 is TGTGCCAGCAGCCCCGCTGGGGGGAATGAGCAGTTCTTC. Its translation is CASSPAGGNEQFF.

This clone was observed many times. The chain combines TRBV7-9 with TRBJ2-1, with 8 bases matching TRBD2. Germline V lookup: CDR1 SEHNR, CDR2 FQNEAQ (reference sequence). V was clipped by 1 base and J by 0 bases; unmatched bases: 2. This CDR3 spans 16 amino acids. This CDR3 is CASSLGSGSSYNEQFF. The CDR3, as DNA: TGTGCCAGCAGCTTAGGAAGCGGGAGCTCCTACAATGAGCAGTTCTTC.

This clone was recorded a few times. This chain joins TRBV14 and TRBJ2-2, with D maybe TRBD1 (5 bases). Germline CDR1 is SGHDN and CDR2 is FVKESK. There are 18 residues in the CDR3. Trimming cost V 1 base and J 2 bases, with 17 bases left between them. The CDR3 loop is CASSQAGRVTTNTGELFF. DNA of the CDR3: TGTGCCAGCAGCCAAGCCGGCAGGGTCACTACCAACACCGGGGAGCTGTTTTTT.

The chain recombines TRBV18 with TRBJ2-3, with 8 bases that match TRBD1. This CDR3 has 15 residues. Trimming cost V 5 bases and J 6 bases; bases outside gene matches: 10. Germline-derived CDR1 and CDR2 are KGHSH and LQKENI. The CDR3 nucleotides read TGTGCCAGCTCAACCCAGGGGGCGCCAGGGGATACGCAGTATTTT. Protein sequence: CASSTQGAPGDTQYF.

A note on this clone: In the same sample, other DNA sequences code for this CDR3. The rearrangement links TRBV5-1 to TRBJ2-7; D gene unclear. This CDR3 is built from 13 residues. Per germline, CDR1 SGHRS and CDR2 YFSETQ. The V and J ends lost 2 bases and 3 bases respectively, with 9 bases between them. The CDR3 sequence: CASSLLGVYEQYF. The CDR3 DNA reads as TGCGCCAGCAGCTTATTGGGTGTCTACGAGCAGTACTTC.

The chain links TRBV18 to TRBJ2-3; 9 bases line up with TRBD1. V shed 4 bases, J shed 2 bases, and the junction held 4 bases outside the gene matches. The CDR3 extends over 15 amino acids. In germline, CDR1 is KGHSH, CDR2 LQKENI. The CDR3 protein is CASSLGTGITDTQYF. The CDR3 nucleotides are TGTGCCAGCTCACTAGGGACAGGGATCACAGATACGCAGTATTTT.

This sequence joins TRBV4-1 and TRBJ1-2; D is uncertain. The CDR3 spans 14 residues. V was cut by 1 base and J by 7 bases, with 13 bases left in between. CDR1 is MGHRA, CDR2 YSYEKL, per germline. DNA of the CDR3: TGCGCCAGCAGCCAAGTAGGTCCCGCGGGTGGCTACACCTTC. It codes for CASSQVGPAGGYTF.

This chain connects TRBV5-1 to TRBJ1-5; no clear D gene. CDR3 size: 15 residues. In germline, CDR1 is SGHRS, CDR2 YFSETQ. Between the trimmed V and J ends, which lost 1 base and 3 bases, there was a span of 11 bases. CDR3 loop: CASSLSNSPNQPQHF. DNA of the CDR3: TGCGCCAGCAGCTTGAGCAACAGCCCCAATCAGCCCCAGCATTTT.

CDR3 nucleotide sequence: TGCAGCGTCGAGACAGAGGCCGATACGCAGTATTTT. Translated, it gives CSVETEADTQYF. J is TRBJ2-3 and V is TRBV29-1; D perhaps matches TRBD1 (5 bases). The CDR3 is 12 residues long. Germline loops: CDR1 SQVTM, CDR2 ANQGSEA. V was pared by 6 bases and J by 6 bases, with 13 bases between.

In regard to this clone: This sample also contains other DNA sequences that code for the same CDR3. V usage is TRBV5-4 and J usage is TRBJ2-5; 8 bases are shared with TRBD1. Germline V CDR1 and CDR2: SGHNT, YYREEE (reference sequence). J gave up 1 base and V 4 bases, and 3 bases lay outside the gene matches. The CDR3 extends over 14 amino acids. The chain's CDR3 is CASSLGTGQETQYF. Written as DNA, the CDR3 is TGTGCCAGCAGCCTCGGGACAGGCCAAGAGACCCAGTACTTC.

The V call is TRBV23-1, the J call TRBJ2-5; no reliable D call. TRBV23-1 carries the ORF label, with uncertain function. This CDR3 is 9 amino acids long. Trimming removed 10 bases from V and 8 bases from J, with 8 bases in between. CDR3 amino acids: CATHDTQYF. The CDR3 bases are TGCGCCACACACGATACCCAGTACTTC.

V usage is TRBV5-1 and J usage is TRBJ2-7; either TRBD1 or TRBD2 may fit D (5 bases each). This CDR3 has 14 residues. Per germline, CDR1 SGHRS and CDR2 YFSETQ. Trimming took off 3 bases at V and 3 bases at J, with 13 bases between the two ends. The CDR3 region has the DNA TGCGCCAGCAGCTCCACGGGACGGAACTACGAGCAGTACTTC. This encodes CASSSTGRNYEQYF.

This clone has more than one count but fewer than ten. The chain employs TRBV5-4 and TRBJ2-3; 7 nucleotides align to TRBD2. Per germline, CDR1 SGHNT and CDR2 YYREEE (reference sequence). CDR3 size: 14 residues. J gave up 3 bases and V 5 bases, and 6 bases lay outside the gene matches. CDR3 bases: TGTGCCAGCAGGAGGCTAGCGGCGACAGATACGCAGTATTTT. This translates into CASRRLAATDTQYF.

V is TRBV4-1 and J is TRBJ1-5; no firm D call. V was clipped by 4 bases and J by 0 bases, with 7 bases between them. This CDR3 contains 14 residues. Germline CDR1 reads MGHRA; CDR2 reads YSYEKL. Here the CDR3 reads CASSPQISNQPQHF. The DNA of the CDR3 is TGCGCCAGCAGCCCACAGATTAGCAATCAGCCCCAGCATTTT.

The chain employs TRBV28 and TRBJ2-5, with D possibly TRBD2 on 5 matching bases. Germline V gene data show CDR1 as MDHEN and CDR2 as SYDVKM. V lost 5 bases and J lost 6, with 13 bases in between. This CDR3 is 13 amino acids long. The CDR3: CASSQGLRKTQYF. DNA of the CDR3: TGTGCCAGCAGTCAAGGACTTCGAAAGACCCAGTACTTC.

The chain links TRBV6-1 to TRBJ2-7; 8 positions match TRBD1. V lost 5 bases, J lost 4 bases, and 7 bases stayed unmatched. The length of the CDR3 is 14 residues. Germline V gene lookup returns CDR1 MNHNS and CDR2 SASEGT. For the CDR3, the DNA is TGTGCCAGCAGTCCCCGCACAGGGGGGTACGAGCAGTACTTC. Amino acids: CASSPRTGGYEQYF.